In this sample, the clone carrying this T cell receptor (beta chain) turned up once. This sample was taken from a study of blood T cell repertoires in COVID-19. Overall study: The analysed material was cDNA or gDNA that came from T cells, B-cell-depleted T cells, or PBMCs.

Germline values: CDR1 LNHDA, CDR2 SQIVND (reference sequence). The V end was cut by 0 bases, the J end by 0 bases, with 6 bases between. The CDR3 is made up of 15 amino acids. Adults between roughly 18 and 100 years of age took part from fewer than 30 US areas. Each recovered donor of Cohort 3 presented with two negative PCRs, clearance, or symptom resolution. Original processing notes: Amplification with reference gene primers provided the estimates of nucleated cell counts. TCRdb's table, derived via immunoSEQ multiplex PCR, lists solely in-frame clones and lacks some. The V and J calls and clone size were taken over from that table, and D and trimming were inferred from the DNA. The sample records hundreds of thousands of clones, roughly 86% being singletons.

The source material was PBMCs or T cells enriched from blood (not recorded which). The V and J genes are TRBV19 and TRBJ2-1, with D perhaps TRBD2 (6 bases). This TCR came from a woman aged 45-60 years who had recovered from COVID-19. CDR3 protein: CASSIDGSSYNEQFF. In DNA, the CDR3 is TGTGCCAGTAGTATAGACGGGAGCTCCTACAATGAGCAGTTCTTC.